The 12 T cell receptor beta chains below were found in one sample sequenced in a study of graft-versus-host responses after intestinal transplantation. TCRdb's table, derived via immunoSEQ multiplex PCR, lists solely in-frame clones and lacks some. The profile shows some 70,000 clones, 92% of them singletons. The material was bone marrow, obtained 700 to 850 days after intestinal transplantation. The receptors stem from a human patient who received an intestinal transplant, so some T cells may come from the graft donor.

This clone was observed a few times. The chain has TRBV30 and TRBJ1-1; 8 bases are shared with TRBD1. Germline assignment: CDR1 GTSNPN and CDR2 SVGIG (reference sequence). The CDR3 sequence is 15 residues long. Losses at the gene ends were 8 bases for V and 0 bases for J; bases not matched to a gene: 11. CDR3 DNA: TGTGCCGCCCGGACAGGGACTCACATGAACACTGAAGCTTTCTTT. It is translated as CAARTGTHMNTEAFF.

This chain joins TRBV9 and TRBJ2-1; D gene uncertain. The germline CDR1 and CDR2 sequences are SGDLS and YYNGEE. CDR3 length equals 12 residues. Deletions cut 4 bases from V and 7 bases from J, with 9 bases between. The CDR3 sequence is CASSPHPNEQFF. The CDR3 nucleotides read TGTGCCAGCAGCCCCCACCCAAATGAGCAGTTCTTC.

This clone was found a few times. The chain combines TRBV2 with TRBJ1-5, with a weak D call TRBD1 (6 bases). Germline V lookup: CDR1 SNHLY, CDR2 FYNNEI. This CDR3 has 13 residues. Trimming pared 3 bases from V and 13 bases from J, leaving 16 bases between. DNA for the CDR3: TGTGCCAGCAGTGACTTCCGGGACAAGGGACAGCATTTT. As protein: CASSDFRDKGQHF.

The rearrangement links TRBV6-1 to TRBJ2-7; D not certain. Germline CDR1 reads MNHNS; CDR2 reads SASEGT. V gave up 7 bases and J gave up 4 bases, with 14 bases separating them. CDR3 length: 13 residues. In DNA, the CDR3 is TGTGCCAGCACGCTGGATATTACTTACGAGCAGTACTTC. Translating gives CASTLDITYEQYF.

The J gene is TRBJ2-5, the V gene TRBV6-5; 7 bases map to TRBD2. Germline CDR1 reads MNHEY; CDR2 reads SVGAGI. CDR3 length equals 15 residues. V was clipped by 0 bases and J by 4 bases; unmatched bases: 5. The CDR3 loop is CASSYSRGVAETQYF. CDR3 nucleotides: TGTGCCAGCAGTTACTCTCGGGGGGTCGCAGAGACCCAGTACTTC.

The chain has TRBV6-5 and TRBJ1-1, with 8 bases fitting TRBD1. Germline CDR1 and CDR2: MNHEY and SVGAGI. V was clipped by 9 bases and J by 4 bases; unmatched bases: 4. The CDR3 spans 12 residues. Here the CDR3 DNA reads TGTGCCAGTTCTACAGGGGGCACTGAAGCTTTCTTT. As protein: CASSTGGTEAFF.

The V gene is TRBV29-1, the J gene TRBJ1-1; possible D gene TRBD1, 5 bases. Looked up from germline, CDR1 is SQVTM and CDR2 is ANQGSEA. The germline V and J ends were trimmed by 3 bases and 2 bases, with 10 bases remaining between them. The CDR3 length is 13 residues. CDR3 residues: CSVEGRQNTEAFF. CDR3 nucleotide sequence: TGCAGCGTTGAGGGACGGCAAAACACTGAAGCTTTCTTT.

The genes are TRBV2 and TRBJ1-5, with D unclear. This CDR3 spans 18 amino acids. Trimming stripped 4 bases from V and 0 bases from J, with 19 bases between. Germline CDR1 is SNHLY and CDR2 is FYNNEI. CDR3 residues: CASSGLYGVWDSNQPQHF. The CDR3, as DNA: TGTGCCAGCAGTGGTCTATACGGGGTCTGGGATAGCAATCAGCCCCAGCATTTT.

CDR3 nucleotides: TGTGCCAGCAGCTTAACGGCCGGTCGCGGTACTGAAGCTTTCTTT. Amino acid sequence: CASSLTAGRGTEAFF. V and J are TRBV7-3 and TRBJ1-1; D gene unclear. Trimming shortened V by 0 bases and J by 5 bases, and 13 bases separated the two germline ends. The CDR3 spans 15 residues. Germline CDR1 reads SGHTA; CDR2 reads FQGTGA.

The rearrangement links TRBV27 to TRBJ2-7; D is undetermined. The ends were cut back, 8 bases at V and 4 bases at J, with 18 bases in the middle. The CDR3 extends over 14 amino acids. From germline, CDR1 is MNHEY and CDR2 SMNVEV (reference sequence). The CDR3 protein is CASSPFSLGYEQYF. The CDR3 nucleotides are TGTGCCAGCTCGCCGTTTTCACTGGGGTACGAGCAGTACTTC.

This sequence joins TRBV18 and TRBJ1-1, with D unclear. The V end lost 3 bases, the J end lost 1 base, and 9 bases lay between the germline ends. Germline lookup yields CDR1 KGHSH and CDR2 LQKENI. The CDR3 has 14 residues. Written as DNA, the CDR3 is TGTGCCAGCTCACCTAGGGAGGCGAACACTGAAGCTTTCTTT. Protein product: CASSPREANTEAFF. The complete variable domain, with remaining parts taken from reference TRBV18 and TRBJ1-1, reads NAGVMQNPRHLVRRRGQEARLRCSPMKGHSHVYWYRQLPEEGLKFMVYLQKENIIDESGMPKERFSAEFPKEGPSILRIQQVVRGDSAAYFCASSPREANTEAFFGQGTRLTVV.

This rearrangement joins TRBV4-2 to TRBJ1-1, with D tentatively TRBD1 (6 bases). Germline-derived CDR1 and CDR2 are LGHNA and YNFKEQ. Trimming stripped 5 bases from V and 0 bases from J, with 13 bases between. The CDR3 has 15 amino acids. The CDR3 sequence is CASSANRVMNTEAFF. DNA for the CDR3: TGTGCCAGCAGCGCAAACAGGGTCATGAACACTGAAGCTTTCTTT.